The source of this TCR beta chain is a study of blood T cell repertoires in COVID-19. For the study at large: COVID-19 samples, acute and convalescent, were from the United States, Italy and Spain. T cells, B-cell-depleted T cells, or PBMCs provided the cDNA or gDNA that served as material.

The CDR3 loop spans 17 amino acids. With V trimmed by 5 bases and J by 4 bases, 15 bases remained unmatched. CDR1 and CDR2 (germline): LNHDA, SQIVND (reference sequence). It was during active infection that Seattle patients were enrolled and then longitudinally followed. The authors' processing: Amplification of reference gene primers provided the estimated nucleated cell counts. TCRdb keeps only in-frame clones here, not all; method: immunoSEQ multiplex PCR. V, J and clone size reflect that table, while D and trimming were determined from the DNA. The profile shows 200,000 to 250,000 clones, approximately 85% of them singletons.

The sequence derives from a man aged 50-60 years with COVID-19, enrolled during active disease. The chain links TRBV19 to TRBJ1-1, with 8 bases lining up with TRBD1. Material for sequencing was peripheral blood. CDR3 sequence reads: CASSPIPRQGIGTEAFF. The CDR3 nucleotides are TGTGCCAGTAGTCCTATTCCGCGACAGGGGATCGGCACTGAAGCTTTCTTT.